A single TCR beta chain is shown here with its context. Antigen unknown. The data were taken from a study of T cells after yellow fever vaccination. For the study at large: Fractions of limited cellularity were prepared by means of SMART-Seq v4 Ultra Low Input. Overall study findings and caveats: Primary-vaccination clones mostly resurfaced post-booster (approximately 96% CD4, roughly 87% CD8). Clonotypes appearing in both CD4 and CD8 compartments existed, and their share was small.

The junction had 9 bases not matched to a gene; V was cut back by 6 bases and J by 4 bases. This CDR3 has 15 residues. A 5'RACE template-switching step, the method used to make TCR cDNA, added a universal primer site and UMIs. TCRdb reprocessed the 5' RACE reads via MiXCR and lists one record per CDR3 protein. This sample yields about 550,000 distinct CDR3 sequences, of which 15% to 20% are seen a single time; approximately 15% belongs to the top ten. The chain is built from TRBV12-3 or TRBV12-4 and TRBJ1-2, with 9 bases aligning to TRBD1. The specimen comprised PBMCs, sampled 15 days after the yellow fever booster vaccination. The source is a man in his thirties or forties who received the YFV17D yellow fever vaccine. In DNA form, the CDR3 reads TGTGCCAGCAGGTCCGCGGGACAGGGAGTCTATGGCTACACCTTC. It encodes CASRSAGQGVYGYTF.